This TCR beta chain originates from a study of cytomegalovirus exposure and HLA in healthy donors. The germline V gene has CDR1 SNHLY and CDR2 FYNNEI. The V and J ends lost 8 bases and 3 bases, in that order; junction bases with no gene match: 11. The CDR3 consists of 15 residues. A multiplex PCR was run with 60 Vbeta primers and 13 Jbeta primers. TCRdb's copy holds only in-frame clones and misses some; the assay was immunoSEQ multiplex PCR. In the table there are a few hundred thousand clones, roughly 79% of which are singletons. Study results and limitations: A later analysis found that most CMV-associated TCR beta chains appeared HLA-restricted. Relative to the approximately 700-donor mean, N-insertions were reportedly fewer in an Asian-associated ancestry cluster in a later analysis.

In the case of this clone: Its antigen is not known.

Material: PBMCs. V and J are TRBV2 and TRBJ2-3, with 7 bases matching TRBD2. The TCR comes from a man between 18 and 35 years old in good health and CMV-seronegative. The CDR3 protein is CASLNRGGRTDTQYF. The CDR3 nucleotides are TGTGCCAGCCTTAATCGTGGCGGGAGAACAGATACGCAGTATTTT.